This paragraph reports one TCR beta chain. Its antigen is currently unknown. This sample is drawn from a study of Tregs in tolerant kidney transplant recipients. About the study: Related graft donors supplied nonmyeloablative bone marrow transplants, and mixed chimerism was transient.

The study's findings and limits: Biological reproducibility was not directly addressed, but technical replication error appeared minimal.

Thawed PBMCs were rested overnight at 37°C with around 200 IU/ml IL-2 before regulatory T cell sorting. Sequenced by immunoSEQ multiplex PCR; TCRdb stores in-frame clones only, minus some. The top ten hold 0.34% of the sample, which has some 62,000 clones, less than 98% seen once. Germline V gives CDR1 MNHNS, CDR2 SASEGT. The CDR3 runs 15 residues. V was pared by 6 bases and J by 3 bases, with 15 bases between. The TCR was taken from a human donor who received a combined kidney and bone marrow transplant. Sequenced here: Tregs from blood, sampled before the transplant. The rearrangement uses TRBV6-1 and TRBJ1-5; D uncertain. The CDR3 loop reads CASRLRQADNQPQHF. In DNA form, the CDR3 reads TGTGCCAGCAGGCTCCGGCAAGCGGACAATCAGCCCCAGCATTTT.